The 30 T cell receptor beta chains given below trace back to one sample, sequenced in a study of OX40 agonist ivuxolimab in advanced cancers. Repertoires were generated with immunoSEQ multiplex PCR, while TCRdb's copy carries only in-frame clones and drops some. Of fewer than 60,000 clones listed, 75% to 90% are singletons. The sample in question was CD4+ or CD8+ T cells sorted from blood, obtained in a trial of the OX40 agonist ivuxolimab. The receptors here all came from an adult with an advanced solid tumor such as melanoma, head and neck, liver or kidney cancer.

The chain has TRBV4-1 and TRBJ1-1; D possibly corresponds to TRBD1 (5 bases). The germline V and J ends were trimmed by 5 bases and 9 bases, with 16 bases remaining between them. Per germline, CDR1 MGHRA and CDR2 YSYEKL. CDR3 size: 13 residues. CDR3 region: CASSYPGGEKAFF. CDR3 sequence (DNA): TGCGCCAGCAGCTACCCCGGGGGGGAAAAAGCTTTCTTT.

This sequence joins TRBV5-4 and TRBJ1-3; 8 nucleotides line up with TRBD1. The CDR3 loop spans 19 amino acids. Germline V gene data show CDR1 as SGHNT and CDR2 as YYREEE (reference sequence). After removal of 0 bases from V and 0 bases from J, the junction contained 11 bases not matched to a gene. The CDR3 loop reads CASSLGGQGLIRSGNTIYF. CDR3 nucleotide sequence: TGTGCCAGCAGCTTGGGAGGACAGGGTTTGATCCGCTCTGGAAACACCATATATTTT.

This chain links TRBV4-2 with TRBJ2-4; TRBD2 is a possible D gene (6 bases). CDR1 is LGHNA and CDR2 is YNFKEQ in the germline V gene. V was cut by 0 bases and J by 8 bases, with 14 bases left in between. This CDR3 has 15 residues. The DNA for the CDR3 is TGTGCCAGCAGCCAAGAATGGAGGAGGGAGGACATTCAGTACTTC. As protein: CASSQEWRREDIQYF.

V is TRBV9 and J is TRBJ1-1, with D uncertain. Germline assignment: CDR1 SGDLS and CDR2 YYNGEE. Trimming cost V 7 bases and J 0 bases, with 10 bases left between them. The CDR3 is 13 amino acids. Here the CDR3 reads CASVQLLNTEAFF. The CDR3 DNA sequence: TGTGCCAGCGTACAGCTCCTGAACACTGAAGCTTTCTTT.

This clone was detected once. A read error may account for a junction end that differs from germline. In nucleotides, the CDR3 is TGCGCCAGCAGTCAAGCTGCCGGGAACTCCTACGAGCAGTACTTC. This encodes CASSQAAGNSYEQYF. The genes are TRBV4-1 and TRBJ2-7; weak D call: TRBD2 (5 bases). This CDR3 region has 15 residues. Germline V CDR1 and CDR2: MGHRA, YSYEKL.

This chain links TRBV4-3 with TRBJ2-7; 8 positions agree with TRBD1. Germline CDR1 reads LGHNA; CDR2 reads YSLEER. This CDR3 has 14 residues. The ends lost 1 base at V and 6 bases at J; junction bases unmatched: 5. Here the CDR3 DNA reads TGCGCCAGCAGCCAAGGGACAGGGCTTACCGAGCAGTACTTC. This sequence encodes CASSQGTGLTEQYF.

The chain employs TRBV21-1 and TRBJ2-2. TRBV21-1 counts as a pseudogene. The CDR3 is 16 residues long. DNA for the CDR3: TGTGCCAGCAGCAAAATTGAGGGGGGCAACACCGGGGAGCTGTTTTTT. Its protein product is CASSKIEGGNTGELFF.

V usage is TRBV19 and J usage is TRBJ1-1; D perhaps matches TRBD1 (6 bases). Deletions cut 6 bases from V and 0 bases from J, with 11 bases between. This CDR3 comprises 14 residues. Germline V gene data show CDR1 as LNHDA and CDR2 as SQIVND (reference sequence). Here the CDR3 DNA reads TGTGCCAGTAGATACCAGGGGTTGAACACTGAAGCTTTCTTT. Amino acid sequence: CASRYQGLNTEAFF. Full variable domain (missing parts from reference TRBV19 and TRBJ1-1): DGGITQSPKYLFRKEGQNVTLSCEQNLNHDAMYWYRQDPGQGLRLIYYSQIVNDFQKGDIAEGYSVSREKKESFPLTVTSAQKNPTAFYLCASRYQGLNTEAFFGQGTRLTVV.

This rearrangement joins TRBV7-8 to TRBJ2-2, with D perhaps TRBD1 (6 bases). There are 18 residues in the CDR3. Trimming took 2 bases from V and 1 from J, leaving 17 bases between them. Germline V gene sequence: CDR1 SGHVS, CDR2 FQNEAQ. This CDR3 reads CASSLPTTGKGNTGELFF. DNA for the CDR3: TGTGCCAGCAGCTTACCTACCACAGGGAAAGGGAACACCGGGGAGCTGTTTTTT.

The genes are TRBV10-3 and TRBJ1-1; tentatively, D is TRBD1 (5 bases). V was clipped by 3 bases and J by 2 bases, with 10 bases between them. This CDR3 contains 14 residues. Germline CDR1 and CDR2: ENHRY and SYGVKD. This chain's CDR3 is CAISDPGINTEAFF. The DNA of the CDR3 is TGTGCCATCAGTGACCCAGGGATAAACACTGAAGCTTTCTTT.

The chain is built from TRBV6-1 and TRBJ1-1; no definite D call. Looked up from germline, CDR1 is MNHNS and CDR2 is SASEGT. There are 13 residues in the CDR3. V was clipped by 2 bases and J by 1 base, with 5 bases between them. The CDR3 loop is CASSEITNTEAFF. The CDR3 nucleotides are TGTGCCAGCAGTGAAATCACGAACACTGAAGCTTTCTTT.

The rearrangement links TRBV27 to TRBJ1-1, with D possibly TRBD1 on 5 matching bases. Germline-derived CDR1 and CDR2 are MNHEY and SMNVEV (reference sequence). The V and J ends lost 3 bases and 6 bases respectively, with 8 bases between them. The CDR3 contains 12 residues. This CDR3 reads CASSFMGAEAFF. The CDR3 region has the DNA TGTGCCAGCAGTTTCATGGGGGCTGAAGCTTTCTTT.

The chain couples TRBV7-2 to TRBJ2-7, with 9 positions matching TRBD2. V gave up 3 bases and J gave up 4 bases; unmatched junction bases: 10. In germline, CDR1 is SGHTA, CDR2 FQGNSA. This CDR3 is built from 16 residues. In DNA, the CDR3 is TGTGCCAGCAGCTTGCTGATGCGGGGGGGCGGATACGAGCAGTACTTC. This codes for CASSLLMRGGGYEQYF.

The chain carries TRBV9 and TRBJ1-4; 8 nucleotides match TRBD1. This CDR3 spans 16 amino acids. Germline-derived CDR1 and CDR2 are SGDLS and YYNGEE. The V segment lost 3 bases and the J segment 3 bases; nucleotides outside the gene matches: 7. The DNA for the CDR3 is TGTGCCAGCAGCGGCGGACAGGGTTTGGCTAATGAAAAACTGTTTTTT. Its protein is CASSGGQGLANEKLFF.

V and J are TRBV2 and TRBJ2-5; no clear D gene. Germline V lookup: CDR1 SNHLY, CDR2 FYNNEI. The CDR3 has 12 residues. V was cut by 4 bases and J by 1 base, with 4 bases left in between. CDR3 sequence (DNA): TGTGCCAGCAGTGGAGTCCAAGAGACCCAGTACTTC. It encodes CASSGVQETQYF.

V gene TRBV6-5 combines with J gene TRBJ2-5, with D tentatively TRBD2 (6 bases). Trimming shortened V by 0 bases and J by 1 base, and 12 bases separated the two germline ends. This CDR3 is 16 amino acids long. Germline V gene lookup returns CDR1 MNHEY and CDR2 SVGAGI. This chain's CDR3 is CASSYSSGLAQETQYF. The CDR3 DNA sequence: TGTGCCAGCAGTTACTCTTCGGGACTGGCCCAAGAGACCCAGTACTTC.

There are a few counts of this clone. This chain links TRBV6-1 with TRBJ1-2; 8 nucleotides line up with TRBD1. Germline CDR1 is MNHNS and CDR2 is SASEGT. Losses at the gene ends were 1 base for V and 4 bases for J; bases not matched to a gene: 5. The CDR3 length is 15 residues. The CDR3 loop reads CASSEEGQGGYGYTF. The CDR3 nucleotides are TGTGCCAGCAGTGAAGAAGGACAGGGCGGCTATGGCTACACCTTC.

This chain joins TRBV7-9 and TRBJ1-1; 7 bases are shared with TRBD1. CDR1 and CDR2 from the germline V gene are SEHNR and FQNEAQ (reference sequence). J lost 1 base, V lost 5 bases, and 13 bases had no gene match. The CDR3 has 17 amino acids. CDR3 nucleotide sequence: TGTGCCAGCAGCCCACCGACGGGGGACAGTGAGAACACTGAAGCTTTCTTT. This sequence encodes CASSPPTGDSENTEAFF.

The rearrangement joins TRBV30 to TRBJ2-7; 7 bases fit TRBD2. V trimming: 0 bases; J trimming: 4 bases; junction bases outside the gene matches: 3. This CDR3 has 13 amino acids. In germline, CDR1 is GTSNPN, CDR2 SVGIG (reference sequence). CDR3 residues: CAWSVGGGYEQYF. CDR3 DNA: TGTGCCTGGAGTGTTGGGGGGGGGTACGAGCAGTACTTC.

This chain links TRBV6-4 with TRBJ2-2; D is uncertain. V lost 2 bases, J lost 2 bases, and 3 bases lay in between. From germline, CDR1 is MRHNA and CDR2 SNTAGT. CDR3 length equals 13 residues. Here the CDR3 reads CASSDKNTGELFF. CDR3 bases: TGTGCCAGCAGTGACAAAAACACCGGGGAGCTGTTTTTT.

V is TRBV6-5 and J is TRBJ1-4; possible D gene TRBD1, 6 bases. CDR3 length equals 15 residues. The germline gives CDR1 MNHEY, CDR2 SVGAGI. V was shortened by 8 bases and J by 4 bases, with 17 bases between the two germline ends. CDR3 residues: CASSPKGGINEKLFF. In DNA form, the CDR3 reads TGTGCCAGCTCCCCAAAGGGGGGTATTAATGAAAAACTGTTTTTT.

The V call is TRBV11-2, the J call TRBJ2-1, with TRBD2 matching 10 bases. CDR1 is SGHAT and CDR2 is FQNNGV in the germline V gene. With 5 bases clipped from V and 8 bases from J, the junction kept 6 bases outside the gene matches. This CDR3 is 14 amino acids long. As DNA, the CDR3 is TGTGCCAGCAGCCCTGGGACTAGCGCTGATGAGCAGTTCTTC. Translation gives CASSPGTSADEQFF.

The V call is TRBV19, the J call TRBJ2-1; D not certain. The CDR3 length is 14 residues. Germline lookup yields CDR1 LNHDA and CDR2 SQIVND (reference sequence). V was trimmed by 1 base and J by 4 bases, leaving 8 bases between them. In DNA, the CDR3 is TGTGCCAGTAGTATAGTTTCAGAATACAATGAGCAGTTCTTC. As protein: CASSIVSEYNEQFF.

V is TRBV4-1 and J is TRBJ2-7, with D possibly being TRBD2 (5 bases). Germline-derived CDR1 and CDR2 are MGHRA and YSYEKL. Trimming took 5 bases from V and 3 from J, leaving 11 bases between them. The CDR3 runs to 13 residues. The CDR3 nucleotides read TGCGCCAGCAGCAACCGAGAGGGCTACGAGCAGTACTTC. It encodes CASSNREGYEQYF.

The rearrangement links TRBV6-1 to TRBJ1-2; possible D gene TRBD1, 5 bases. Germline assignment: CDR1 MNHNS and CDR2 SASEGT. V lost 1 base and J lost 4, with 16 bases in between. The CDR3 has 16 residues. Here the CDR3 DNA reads TGTGCCAGCAGTGAAGAAGGTCGGGGGACTAGCTATGGCTACACCTTC. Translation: CASSEEGRGTSYGYTF.

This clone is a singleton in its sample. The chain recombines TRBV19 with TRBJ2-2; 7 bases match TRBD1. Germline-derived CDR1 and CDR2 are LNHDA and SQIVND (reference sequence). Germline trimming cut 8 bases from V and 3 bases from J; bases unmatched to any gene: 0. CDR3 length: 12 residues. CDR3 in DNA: TGTGCCAGTGGGACAGACACCGGGGAGCTGTTTTTT. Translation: CASGTDTGELFF.

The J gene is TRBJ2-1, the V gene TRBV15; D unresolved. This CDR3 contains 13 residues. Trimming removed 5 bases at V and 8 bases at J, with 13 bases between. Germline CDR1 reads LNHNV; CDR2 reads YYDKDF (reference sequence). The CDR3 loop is CATSGKPGDEQFF. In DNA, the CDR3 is TGTGCCACCAGCGGAAAGCCCGGTGATGAGCAGTTCTTC.

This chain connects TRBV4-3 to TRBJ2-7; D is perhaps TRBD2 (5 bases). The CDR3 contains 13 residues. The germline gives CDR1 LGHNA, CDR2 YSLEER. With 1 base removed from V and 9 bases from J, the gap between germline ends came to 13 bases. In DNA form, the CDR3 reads TGCGCCAGCAGCCAAGGGAACGGGGTAGGGCAGTACTTC. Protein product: CASSQGNGVGQYF.

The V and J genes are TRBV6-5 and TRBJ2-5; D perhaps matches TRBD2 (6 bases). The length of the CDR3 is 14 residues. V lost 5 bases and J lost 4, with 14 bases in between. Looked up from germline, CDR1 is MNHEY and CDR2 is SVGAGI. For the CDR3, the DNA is TGTGCCAGCAGTCTCCCTGGGGGGTCAGAGACCCAGTACTTC. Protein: CASSLPGGSETQYF.

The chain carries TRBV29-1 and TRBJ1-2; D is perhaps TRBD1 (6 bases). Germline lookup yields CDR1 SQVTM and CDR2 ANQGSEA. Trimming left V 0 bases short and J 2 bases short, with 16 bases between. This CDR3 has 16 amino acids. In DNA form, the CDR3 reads TGCAGCGTTGAAGACAGGAACGGGACATTAAACTATGGCTACACCTTC. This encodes CSVEDRNGTLNYGYTF.